This is a list of T cell receptor beta chains from one sample in a study of T-cell memory formation after mild COVID-19. TCRdb analysed the 5' RACE reads with MiXCR anew, one entry per CDR3 protein. The sample records just under 550,000 distinct CDR3 sequences, roughly 20% being singletons. Sequences were obtained from PBMCs or a T cell subset sorted from them (not recorded which). Receptor source: an adult woman who had mild COVID-19 (a few samples of this study predate the infection). Cell type and time point are not known. Both conserved end residues are part of each CDR3. The D gene is left open where the match is weak. Not every row has a clone size; where given, it reads once, few, many or a size class.

D gene	V gene	clone size	J gene	CDR3 DNA	CDR3 protein
TRBD2	TRBV7-9	many	TRBJ2-2	TGTGCCAGCAGTCATGGACTAGCGGCGAACACCGGGGAGCTGTTTTTT	CASSHGLAANTGELFF
TRBD1	TRBV20-1	NA	TRBJ2-3	TGCAGTGCTCTAAAGACAGGGCGACCAGATACGCAGTATTTT	CSALKTGRPDTQYF
NA	TRBV5-1	few	TRBJ2-7	TGCGCCAGCACAGGTGGGTCCTACGAGCAGTACTTC	CASTGGSYEQYF
NA	TRBV19	NA	TRBJ2-7	TGTGCCAGTAGCTTCGACGCGCAGGGCTACGAGCAGTACTTC	CASSFDAQGYEQYF
TRBD1	TRBV12-3/TRBV12-4	NA	TRBJ1-3	TGTGCCAGCAGACCCGGCAACCCGGGACAGGGGGCCTCTGGAAACACCATATATTTT	CASRPGNPGQGASGNTIYF
TRBD1	TRBV27	NA	TRBJ2-4	TGTGCCAGCAGTGACCTTGGGACAGGGCACAACATTCAGTACTTC	CASSDLGTGHNIQYF
NA	TRBV5-1	few	TRBJ1-2	TGCGCCAGCAGCTTGGAGGGGCAAGCTGGCTACACCTTC	CASSLEGQAGYTF
TRBD2	TRBV11-3	NA	TRBJ2-1	TGTGCCAGCAGCTCCTATGCCCGCGGGAGCGAAAATGAGCAGTTCTTC	CASSSYARGSENEQFF
NA	TRBV7-6	few	TRBJ2-5	TGTGCCAGCAGCCCCGCCGGGGGAGGCGGAGAGACCCAGTACTTC	CASSPAGGGGETQYF
NA	TRBV24-1	NA	TRBJ2-7	TGTGCCACCAGTGATTCGGACAGAGCCTACGAGCAGTACTTC	CATSDSDRAYEQYF
TRBD2	TRBV18	NA	TRBJ2-3	TGTGCCAGCTCACCCTACCTAGCGGGAGAACTTAGCACAGATACGCAGTATTTT	CASSPYLAGELSTDTQYF
NA	TRBV3-1	NA	TRBJ2-1	TGTGCCAGCAGCAGACAGAGTAGCTCCTACAATGAGCAGTTCTTC	CASSRQSSSYNEQFF
NA	TRBV6-6	NA	TRBJ2-3	TGTGCCAGCTGGACGGTTAGCACAGATACGCAGTATTTT	CASWTVSTDTQYF
NA	TRBV5-1	NA	TRBJ1-1	TGCGCCAGCAGCTCAAACACAGGGCCGAACACTGAAGCTTTCTTT	CASSSNTGPNTEAFF
TRBD2	TRBV20-1	NA	TRBJ2-1	TGCAGTGCTAGAGATGACCCTCTTAGCCTAGCGGGCTTCAATGAGCAGTTCTTC	CSARDDPLSLAGFNEQFF
TRBD2	TRBV20-1	few	TRBJ2-3	TGCAGTGCTAGTTCCAGCGGGAGGCTCGGGGGAGATACGCAGTATTTT	CSASSSGRLGGDTQYF
NA	TRBV7-9	few	TRBJ2-3	TGTGCCAGCAGCGGGAGGAGGGAGCTCACAGATACGCAGTATTTT	CASSGRRELTDTQYF
TRBD1	TRBV24-1	many	TRBJ2-7	TGTGCCACCAGTGATCCCGGGACAGGTCCCGAGCAGTACTTC	CATSDPGTGPEQYF
NA	TRBV20-1	few	TRBJ1-1	TGCAGTGTTACACTAAGACCCGCGAACACTGAAGCTTTCTTT	CSVTLRPANTEAFF
TRBD2	TRBV6-2/TRBV6-3	NA	TRBJ2-2	TGTGCCAGCAGTAACGGACTAGCGGGGACCGGGGAGCTGTTTTTT	CASSNGLAGTGELFF
NA	TRBV9	NA	TRBJ2-1	TGTGCCAGCAGCGTAGGAGGTGGGGGGGCCCGGAATGAGCAGTTCTTC	CASSVGGGGARNEQFF
NA	TRBV25-1	NA	TRBJ2-1	TGTGCCAGCAGTGCCCCTTTCGGGACCAATGAGCAGTTCTTC	CASSAPFGTNEQFF